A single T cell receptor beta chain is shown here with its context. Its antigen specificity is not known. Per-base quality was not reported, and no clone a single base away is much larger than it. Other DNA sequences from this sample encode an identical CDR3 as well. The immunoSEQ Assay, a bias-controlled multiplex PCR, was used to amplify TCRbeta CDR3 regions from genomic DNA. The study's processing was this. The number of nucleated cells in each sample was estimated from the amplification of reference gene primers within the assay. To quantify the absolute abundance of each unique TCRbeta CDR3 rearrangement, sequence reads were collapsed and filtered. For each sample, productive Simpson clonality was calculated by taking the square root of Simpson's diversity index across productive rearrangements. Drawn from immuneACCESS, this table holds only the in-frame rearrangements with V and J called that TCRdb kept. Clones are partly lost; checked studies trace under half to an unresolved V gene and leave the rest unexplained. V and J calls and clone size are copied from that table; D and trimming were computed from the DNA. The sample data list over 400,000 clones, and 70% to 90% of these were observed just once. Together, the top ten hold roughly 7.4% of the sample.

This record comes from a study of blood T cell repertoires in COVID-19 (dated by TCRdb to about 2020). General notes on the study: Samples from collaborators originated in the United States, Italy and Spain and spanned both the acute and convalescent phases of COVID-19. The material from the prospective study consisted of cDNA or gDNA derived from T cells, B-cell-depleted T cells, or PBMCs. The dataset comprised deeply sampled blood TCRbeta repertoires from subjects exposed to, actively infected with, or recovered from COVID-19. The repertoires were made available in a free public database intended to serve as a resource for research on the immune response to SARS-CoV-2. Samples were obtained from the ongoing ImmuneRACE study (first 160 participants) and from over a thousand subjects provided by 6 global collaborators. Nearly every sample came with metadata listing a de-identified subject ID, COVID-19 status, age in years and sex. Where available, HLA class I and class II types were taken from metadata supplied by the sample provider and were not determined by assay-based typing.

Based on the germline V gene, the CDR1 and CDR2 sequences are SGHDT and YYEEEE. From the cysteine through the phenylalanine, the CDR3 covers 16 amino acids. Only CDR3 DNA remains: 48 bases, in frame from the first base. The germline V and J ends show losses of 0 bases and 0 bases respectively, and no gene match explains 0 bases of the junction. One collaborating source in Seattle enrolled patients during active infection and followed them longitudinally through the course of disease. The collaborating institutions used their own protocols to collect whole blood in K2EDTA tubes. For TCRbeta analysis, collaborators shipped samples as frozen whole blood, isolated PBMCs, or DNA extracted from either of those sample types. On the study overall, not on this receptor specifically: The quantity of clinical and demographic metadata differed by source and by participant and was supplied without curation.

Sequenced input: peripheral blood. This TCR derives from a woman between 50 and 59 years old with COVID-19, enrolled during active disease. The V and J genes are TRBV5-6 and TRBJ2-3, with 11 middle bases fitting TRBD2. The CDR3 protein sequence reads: CASSLGLAGSTDTQYF. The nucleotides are TGTGCCAGCAGCTTGGGACTAGCGGGAAGCACAGATACGCAGTATTTT.